This T cell receptor (beta chain) comes out of a study of T cell responses to AZD1222 COVID-19 vaccine. This CDR3 has 11 amino acids. The germline V and J ends were trimmed by 3 bases and 7 bases, with 9 bases remaining between them. CDR1 is DFQATT and CDR2 is SNEGSKA in the germline V gene (reference sequence). This clone was picked up one time. The table came from immunoSEQ multiplex PCR; TCRdb's copy has only in-frame clones and leaves some out. The sample lists 140,000 to 150,000 clones, approximately 85% occurring once. The J gene is TRBJ1-1, the V gene TRBV20-1; no reliable D call. Sequenced material: peripheral blood, taken on day 0 of AZD1222 vaccination. This TCR was recovered from an adult in good health. CDR3 region: CSARGSGEAFF. In DNA form, the CDR3 reads TGCAGTGCTAGGGGGAGTGGTGAAGCTTTCTTT.